This T cell receptor (beta chain) was documented in a study of breast tumors, draining lymph nodes, adjacent tissues. Study-level findings and limits: Data only fit, rather than demonstrated, lymph node origin of most tumor T cells. Luminal-like breast cancer showed significantly higher tumor–nontumor repertoire similarity than basal-like. Tumor TCR diversity was below lymph nodes but above nontumor tissue. Findings are consistent with lymph node origin and intratumoral expansion of most tumor T cells.

In the case of this clonotype: Its antigen is as yet unknown.

MiXCR was run by TCRdb on the multiplex PCR reads, yielding one entry per CDR3 protein. The sample has about 7,600 distinct CDR3 sequences, nearly 75% seen once. V gave up 5 bases and J gave up 4 bases; unmatched junction bases: 12. The CDR3 length is 15 residues. Germline values: CDR1 DFQATT, CDR2 SNEGSKA (reference sequence). The clonotype comes from a female donor with breast cancer. Some clones in this sample may be carry-over from other donors' samples. The chain uses TRBV20-1 and TRBJ2-3; 7 nucleotides agree with TRBD2. Sequenced sample: tumor-adjacent breast tissue. This CDR3 is CSAHQLGLGADTQYF. As DNA, the CDR3 is TGCAGTGCTCACCAGCTAGGACTAGGGGCAGATACGCAGTATTTT.